The sequence of this T cell receptor beta chain was determined in a study of cytomegalovirus exposure and HLA in healthy donors (dated by TCRdb to 2016 to 2017). Describing the broader study: An earlier analysis of about 530 of the donors reported 276 Gb of sequence data and about 120 million unique TCR beta sequences obtained from approximately 180 million T cells. About 300 gigabases of sequencing data and around 87 million unique TCR sequences were included in an early release covering 550 to 800 HLA-typed donors. Of the roughly 400 genotyped donors, around 81% fell in the genetic ancestry cluster associated with self-reported Caucasian donors. The study aimed to test whether signatures of past pathogen exposure could be identified by cataloging public T cell receptors. The T cell repertoires of around 730 subjects were profiled by immunosequencing and related to cytomegalovirus serostatus. Besides the first cohort of 666 subjects, a separate validation cohort made up of 120 different subjects was used. To predict cytomegalovirus infection status, the study combined high-throughput TCR immunosequencing, statistical association of individual TCRs with disease status, and machine learning. To study patterns of TCR occurrence, a later analysis re-analyzed previously published TCR beta repertoires from more than 550 donors and added high-resolution HLA genotyping. Rather than using new phenotypic data, the later analysis identified candidate immune exposures from TCR beta sequences and from how often those sequences occurred across donors. To decide whether each TCR beta V gene segment behaved as functional or pseudogenic, an earlier analysis of some 570 of the donors relied on high-throughput TCR beta sequencing. Donor age, sex, ethnicity and CMV serostatus were compiled together with the repertoire data. In a later genetic analysis, genome-wide SNP genotypes for 398 of the 666 donors were used, and that subset was treated as a discovery cohort. All discovery cohort repertoires had been generated using a single sequencing platform. HLA typing included class I and class II loci at four-digit resolution. Typing coverage varied by locus: roughly 620-640 donors for A, B, C, DRB1 and DQB1; some 520 for DQA1; more than 600 for DPA1; around 490 for DPB1. Roughly five DR-DQ haplotypes were handled as single units for association and clustering because linkage in the cohort was strong. Among 398 genotyped donors of the cohort, an average of roughly 240,000 unique TCR beta nucleotide sequences were sequenced per donor, around a sixth of them non-productive. What the authors observed across the whole study: Compared with equally common non-associated chains, HLA-associated TCR beta chains in a later analysis were more clonally expanded and had lower generation probabilities. The authors suggested that the approach could potentially be extended to other disease states and immunological phenotypes. A total of 150 or so TCR beta chains were listed by the study as associated with cytomegalovirus. In an earlier analysis of fewer than 750 of the donors, most TCR beta V segments were observed in productive rearrangements about 90% or about 30% of the time, broadly matching IMGT annotations. A further reported finding was that TCR beta sequences accurately predicted the HLA-A and HLA-B alleles for most subjects in the first cohort. Because the 87-base-pair reads could not distinguish some IMGT-functional V segments, including TRBV6-2 and TRBV6-3, those segments were excluded. A later genetic analysis associated a missense DCLRE1C variant with V-gene and J-gene trimming of TCR beta chains, and an independent cohort replicated the association. Linkage disequilibrium might explain the correlated functional status among segregating V segments, but an unknown experimental factor could not be excluded. A later analysis associated 17,000 or so TCR beta sequences with specific HLA alleles at a false discovery rate of 0.05. Compared with the roughly 710-donor mean, donors in an Asian-associated ancestry cluster had fewer N-insertions in productive TCRs, according to a later genetic analysis. In vitro tests confirmed that a few of the cytomegalovirus-associated TCR beta chains recognize cytomegalovirus antigens. While some public TCRs were present in many individuals, most TCR sequences turned up only very rarely across donors. According to a later analysis, most CMV-associated TCR beta chains appeared to be HLA-restricted, and the HLA associations seemed to be driven largely by CMV exposure. Because HLA typing was unavailable for some donors at each locus, only the typed subset was used in association tests. Strong co-occurrence of HLA alleles, especially DR and DQ, made assigning TCR associations to individual alleles difficult. The classifier was reported to diagnose cytomegalovirus status with high specificity and sensitivity in both the original cohort and the validation cohort. About 15 rarely observed V segments, including chromosome 9 orphons, were excluded from the earlier analysis of some 590 of the donors because counts were too low. This cohort had only TCR beta chains sequenced, and the lack of alpha or paired-chain data limited which features could be detected. For the cohort, immune exposure information was limited to CMV serostatus. The presence/absence analyses assumed that sequencing depth was roughly uniform across donors, and that assumption may not be true. A cluster of highly shared sequence variants was judged likely to be a technical artifact of the sequencing pipeline. A later analysis found that TCR association rates varied across HLA loci, with DRB1 alleles showing the most associated TCRs and HLA-C alleles the fewest. In a later analysis, several top co-occurrence clusters were reported to appear linked to parvovirus B19, influenza, CMV and Epstein-Barr virus.

The library was produced with the immunoSEQ multiplex PCR assay. For the multiplex PCR, a mixture combining 60 forward primers for TCR Vbeta segments and 13 reverse primers for TCR Jbeta segments was used. The CDR3 region of rearranged TCR beta genes was amplified from genomic DNA by a multiplex PCR assay. Amplified TCR beta libraries were sequenced as 87-base-pair reads on the Illumina HiSeq System. As for how the authors treated the data: Across the 700 or so repertoires, a later analysis counted 75 million to 90 million unique TCR beta chains, 9.5 million to 12 million of which were shared by at least two donors. Raw reads were error-corrected and collapsed into unique sequences by a nearest-neighbor algorithm in which closely related sequences were merged to remove PCR and sequencing errors. To assign V, D and J gene segments, CDR3 sequences were aligned to IMGT reference sequences. For a sequence to be retained, at least a six-nucleotide match to both a V gene segment and a J gene segment was required. A rearrangement was called productive if the CDR3 had no stop codons and remained in frame with V and J, and every other rearrangement was called non-productive. Following IMGT convention, CDR3 was defined as the stretch from the second conserved V-encoded cysteine to the conserved J-encoded phenylalanine. The earlier analysis of some 580 of the donors excluded any sequence lacking an unambiguous match to a single V gene segment. In an earlier analysis of 450 to 700 of the donors, V segments were called functional above 56.7% productive rearrangements and were called segregating when the between-donor standard deviation exceeded 5%. To diagnose cytomegalovirus status from the catalog of TCR beta chain sequences, a statistical classification framework was built. A later analysis assigned V and J genes by comparing TCR nucleotide sequences with IMGT/GENE-DB human TR gene sequences. In a later analysis, CDR3 sequences and most-parsimonious VDJ recombination scenarios were assigned using the TCRdist pipeline. In a later analysis, every TCR beta chain was defined by the combination of its CDR3 amino acid sequence and its V-gene family, and reads without a unique V-gene family were dropped. A later analysis removed several hundred highly shared, low-generation-probability nucleotide sequences to deal with suspected cross-contamination and a sequencing artifact. A later analysis calculated a clonal expansion index for each public chain from normalized within-repertoire ranks of inferred template counts. A later analysis computed generation probabilities with a VDJ recombination model fitted to out-of-frame rearrangements, and checked the results against IGoR. Hypergeometric tests were used in a later analysis to score TCR-TCR, TCR-HLA and TCR-CMV co-occurrence, with a repertoire-size bias correction applied to the TCR pairs. In a later analysis, false discovery rates were estimated by permuting HLA or CMV assignments 20 times. A later analysis grouped co-occurring TCRs with DBSCAN, adding TCRdist sequence similarity when clustering within HLA-allele-positive subsets. Repertoires with fewer than 30,000 or more than 120,000 public chains, plus five repertoires with anomalous nucleotide sharing, were excluded from co-occurrence clustering. What TCRdb holds here is the immuneACCESS table cut down to in-frame rearrangements. Part of the clones is not present; checked against another copy, under half of the missing clones reflect an unresolved V gene, and the others are unexplained. Clone size and the V and J calls come from that table; the DNA yielded D and trimming. Present in this sample are about 160,000 clones, about four fifths of which were seen just once. The ten top clones hold approximately 13% of the sample.

Reading the germline V gene gives CDR1 ENHRY and CDR2 SYGVKD. V is pruned by 2 bases and J by 0 bases, leaving 3 bases of the junction without a gene match. The CDR3 runs 16 amino acids, cysteine and phenylalanine included. Only the CDR3 portion is preserved as DNA: 48 bases, with reading frame beginning at the first base. The cohort comprised more than 550 healthy bone marrow donors. All cohort members were sampled while nominally healthy, although unrecorded immune exposures were likely present. The donor was CMV seronegative and was included in the group of about 350 seronegative cohort members. A peripheral blood sample was collected from each donor, and TCR beta sequencing was performed on peripheral blood mononuclear cells. Genomic DNA extraction from the blood cell samples was performed with the Qiagen DNeasy Blood Extraction Kit. In regard to this clone: The antigen it binds to is not known. It has no much larger one-base neighbor in the sample; base qualities were not kept.

The sample consisted of PBMCs. This clonotype was obtained from a woman aged 50 to 60 in good health and CMV-seronegative. The sequence links TRBV10-3 to TRBJ2-7, with TRBD2 identical over 11 junction bases. The nucleotide sequence reads as follows: TGTGCCATCAGTGAGACCGGGACTAGCGGCTCCTACGAGCAGTACTTC. Its protein is CAISETGTSGSYEQYF.